This passage covers 24 T cell receptor beta chains from one sample sequenced in a study of PD-L1 blockade in urothelial cancer (dated by TCRdb to between 2016 and 2019). Library construction relied on the immunoSEQ multiplex PCR assay. TCRdb limited this immuneACCESS table to in-frame rearrangements with V and J called. A share of clones is missing; checked studies link under half to unresolved V genes, and the rest is unexplained. The sample table shows tens of thousands of clones, and about nine tenths are seen once. Jointly, the top ten make up roughly 12% of the sample. Per the publication, the time point label means: peripheral blood 6 weeks after treatment start. The sample in question was PBMCs, obtained around atezolizumab (anti-PD-L1) treatment. The receptors stem from a man in his 60s with urothelial cancer.

The chain combines TRBV5-1 with TRBJ1-2; 10 nucleotides align to TRBD1. V trimming: 3 bases; J trimming: 2 bases; junction bases outside the gene matches: 4. The length of the CDR3 is 15 residues. Looked up from germline, CDR1 is SGHRS and CDR2 is YFSETQ. CDR3 in amino acids: CASSSTGGGNYGYTF. In DNA form, the CDR3 reads TGCGCCAGCAGCTCGACAGGGGGCGGGAACTATGGCTACACCTTC.

The J gene is TRBJ1-2, the V gene TRBV28; 7 positions agree with TRBD1. In germline, CDR1 is MDHEN, CDR2 SYDVKM. J gave up 8 bases and V 3 bases, and 15 bases lay outside the gene matches. There are 16 residues in the CDR3. The DNA for the CDR3 is TGTGCCAGCAGTTTCCCTGACAGGGAAGCTTTGGAAGGCTACACCTTC. Translated: CASSFPDREALEGYTF.

The chain employs TRBV5-6 and TRBJ2-1; 9 nucleotides align to TRBD1. The CDR3 length is 16 residues. Germline CDR1 is SGHDT and CDR2 is YYEEEE. With 6 bases clipped from V and 4 bases from J, the junction kept 11 bases outside the gene matches. This CDR3 is CASIPRWDRAYNEQFF. The CDR3 DNA reads as TGTGCCAGCATTCCAAGGTGGGACAGGGCATACAATGAGCAGTTCTTC.

Here the CDR3 reads CASSPGLTNTGELFF. Here the CDR3 DNA reads TGTGCCAGCAGCCCGGGACTTACGAACACCGGGGAGCTGTTTTTT. The rearrangement uses TRBV27 and TRBJ2-2; tentative D call: TRBD2 (6 bases). The CDR3 runs 15 residues. Trimming took off 6 bases at V and 0 bases at J, with 11 bases between the two ends. Germline V gene data show CDR1 as MNHEY and CDR2 as SMNVEV (reference sequence).

The chain couples TRBV7-6 to TRBJ2-2, with TRBD2 matching over 9 bases. The CDR3 runs to 13 residues. The J segment lost 6 bases and the V segment lost 5 bases, leaving 1 base of the junction unmatched. The V gene's germline CDR1 is SGHVS and CDR2 FNYEAQ. The DNA for the CDR3 is TGTGCCAGCAGCAGACTAGCGGCCGGGGAGCTGTTTTTT. Translated: CASSRLAAGELFF.

The chain couples TRBV10-3 to TRBJ1-3; no reliable D call. There are 12 residues in the CDR3. Trimming removed 8 bases at V and 4 bases at J, with 9 bases between. Germline values: CDR1 ENHRY, CDR2 SYGVKD. The CDR3 nucleotides are TGTGCCATCGGCGGCGGGGGAAACACCATATATTTT. Translating gives CAIGGGGNTIYF.

The rearrangement joins TRBV30 to TRBJ2-3; TRBD2 matches 10 bases. The trim removed 1 base at V and 6 bases at J, leaving 7 bases unmatched. Germline V gene sequence: CDR1 GTSNPN, CDR2 SVGIG (reference sequence). This CDR3 spans 15 amino acids. CDR3 sequence: CAWSGGTSVSDTQYF. In nucleotides, the CDR3 is TGTGCCTGGAGTGGCGGGACTAGCGTCTCGGATACGCAGTATTTT. The full variable domain, in which reference TRBV30 and TRBJ2-3 provide the parts outside the CDR3, is SQTIHQWPATLVQPVGSPLSLECTVEGTSNPNLYWYRQAAGRGLQLLFYSVGIGQISSEVPQNLSASRPQDRQFILSSKKLLLSDSGFYLCAWSGGTSVSDTQYFGPGTRLTVL.

V and J are TRBV19 and TRBJ2-2, with 7 bases that match TRBD2. CDR3 length: 13 amino acids. Germline CDR1 is LNHDA and CDR2 is SQIVND (reference sequence). The junction had 5 bases not matched to a gene; V was cut back by 7 bases and J by 6 bases. For the CDR3, the DNA is TGTGCCAGTAAAACGGCGGGGGCCGGGGAGCTGTTTTTT. Translation: CASKTAGAGELFF.

The V and J genes are TRBV4-1 and TRBJ1-1; 11 bases align to TRBD1. Per the germline V gene, CDR1 is MGHRA and CDR2 is YSYEKL. CDR3 size: 16 residues. V dropped 3 bases and J dropped 5; count of bases not matched to a gene: 8. The CDR3 spells CASSHIGRDRGTEAFF. The CDR3 DNA is TGCGCCAGCAGCCACATTGGCCGGGACAGGGGGACTGAAGCTTTCTTT.

This clone came up once. The J gene is TRBJ1-4, the V gene TRBV25-1, with 10 bases identical to TRBD1. This CDR3 contains 16 residues. Germline values: CDR1 MGHDK, CDR2 SYGVNS. Trimming cost V 6 bases and J 11 bases; bases outside gene matches: 15. The CDR3: CASSLSSWQDRGKLFF. CDR3 DNA: TGTGCCAGCAGCCTTTCCAGCTGGCAGGACAGGGGGAAACTGTTTTTT. Combining the CDR3 with reference TRBV25-1 and TRBJ1-4 gives the whole variable domain EADIYQTPRYLVIGTGKKITLECSQTMGHDKMYWYQQDPGMELHLIHYSYGVNSTEKGDLSSESTVSRIRTEHFPLTLESARPSHTSQYLCASSLSSWQDRGKLFFGSGTQLSVL.

V gene TRBV5-4 combines with J gene TRBJ2-3; tentatively, D is TRBD2 (6 bases). This CDR3 contains 13 residues. V was trimmed by 4 bases and J by 5 bases, leaving 11 bases between them. Germline V CDR1 and CDR2: SGHNT, YYREEE (reference sequence). The chain's CDR3 is CASSKEGVDTQYF. In DNA, the CDR3 is TGTGCCAGCAGCAAGGAGGGTGTAGATACGCAGTATTTT.

The chain uses TRBV2 and TRBJ2-1; D unresolved. CDR1 and CDR2 from the germline V gene are SNHLY and FYNNEI. The CDR3 is 15 amino acids. Trimming removed 8 bases at V and 0 bases at J, with 14 bases between. The CDR3 reads CASLVGSRSYNEQFF. CDR3 in DNA: TGTGCCAGCCTGGTGGGCAGTCGCTCCTACAATGAGCAGTTCTTC.

This chain's CDR3 is CASSLGRRGVYGYTF. The CDR3 DNA is TGTGCCAGCAGCTTAGGTCGCAGGGGAGTCTATGGCTACACCTTC. This rearrangement joins TRBV7-6 to TRBJ1-2; D may be TRBD1 (6 bases). V gave up 1 base and J gave up 4 bases, with 13 bases separating them. Germline V gene lookup returns CDR1 SGHVS and CDR2 FNYEAQ. The CDR3 covers 15 residues.

The chain is built from TRBV15 and TRBJ2-7; TRBD2 aligns across 12 bases. The CDR3 extends over 14 amino acids. Germline CDR1 LNHNV, CDR2 YYDKDF (reference sequence). The V segment lost 4 bases and the J segment 4 bases; nucleotides outside the gene matches: 2. CDR3 DNA: TGTGCCACCAGCATAGGACTAGCGGGGTACGAGCAGTACTTC. It encodes CATSIGLAGYEQYF.

A word on this clone: This could be a read error, since a much larger clone is one nucleotide away. The V call is TRBV6-4, the J call TRBJ2-1; D is perhaps TRBD1 (6 bases). In germline, CDR1 is MRHNA, CDR2 SNTAGT. CDR3 length: 15 amino acids. V gave up 2 bases and J gave up 6 bases, with 14 bases separating them. CDR3 in amino acids: CASSDPNQGSNEQFF. The CDR3 DNA sequence: TGTGCCAGCAGTGACCCGAATCAGGGGAGCAATGAGCAGTTCTTC.

The CDR3 DNA reads as TGTGCCAGTAGTTCCTTGGGACAGGGTTTTCGGCCCCAGCATTTT. Amino acids: CASSSLGQGFRPQHF. The chain recombines TRBV19 with TRBJ1-5; 9 bases fit TRBD1. The length of the CDR3 is 15 residues. In germline, CDR1 is LNHDA, CDR2 SQIVND (reference sequence). V was clipped by 5 bases and J by 9 bases; unmatched bases: 11.

The CDR3 sequence is CASSEYGTTAPQYF. CDR3 in DNA: TGTGCCAGCAGTGAATACGGGACTACCGCGCCCCAGTACTTC. V gene TRBV28 combines with J gene TRBJ2-5, with TRBD2 identical over 7 bases. The CDR3 sequence is 14 residues long. V lost 5 bases, J lost 9 bases, and 12 bases stayed unmatched. From germline, CDR1 is MDHEN and CDR2 SYDVKM.

The V call is TRBV4-3, the J call TRBJ2-7, with TRBD2 matching over 8 bases. Trimming took 0 bases from V and 4 from J; bases not matched to a gene: 17. The CDR3 loop spans 19 amino acids. Germline CDR1 and CDR2: LGHNA and YSLEER. CDR3 amino acids: CASSQDLGTSFLSHYEQYF. The DNA of the CDR3 is TGCGCCAGCAGCCAAGATCTGGGGACTAGTTTCCTTTCCCATTACGAGCAGTACTTC.

The rearrangement uses TRBV2 and TRBJ2-3; a possible D gene is TRBD2 (5 bases). Germline CDR1 is SNHLY and CDR2 is FYNNEI. Trimming cost V 4 bases and J 2 bases, with 13 bases left between them. The CDR3 totals 15 residues. CDR3 nucleotides: TGTGCCAGCAGTGGAGGAGGCTTATACACAGATACGCAGTATTTT. Translation gives CASSGGGLYTDTQYF.

V and J are TRBV7-3 and TRBJ2-3; TRBD1 matches at 9 bases. CDR3 size: 14 residues. V trimming: 5 bases; J trimming: 4 bases; junction bases outside the gene matches: 4. Germline CDR1 is SGHTA and CDR2 is FQGTGA. The CDR3 nucleotides are TGTGCCAGCAGCCCGGGGACAGGGTCAGATACGCAGTATTTT. It codes for CASSPGTGSDTQYF.

The chain combines TRBV4-1 with TRBJ1-2; D remains unclear. The CDR3 totals 13 residues. V was cut by 1 base and J by 4 bases, with 7 bases left in between. The germline V gene encodes CDR1 MGHRA and CDR2 YSYEKL. The CDR3 DNA follows: TGCGCCAGCAGCCAAGGTAGAGGCTATGGCTACACCTTC. Amino acids: CASSQGRGYGYTF.

The rearrangement uses TRBV7-9 and TRBJ2-3; D is uncertain. V was trimmed by 2 bases and J by 4 bases, leaving 10 bases between them. Germline CDR1 is SEHNR and CDR2 is FQNEAQ (reference sequence). The CDR3 is made up of 14 amino acids. DNA for the CDR3: TGTGCCAGCAGCTTATCGCAGTCAGCAGATACGCAGTATTTT. Its protein product is CASSLSQSADTQYF.

The chain recombines TRBV4-1 with TRBJ1-3, with TRBD1 as a possible D gene (5 bases). Germline CDR1 reads MGHRA; CDR2 reads YSYEKL. The CDR3 consists of 15 residues. Trimming shortened V by 1 base and J by 0 bases, and 7 bases separated the two germline ends. Written as DNA, the CDR3 is TGCGCCAGCAGCCAAGGACAGTCCTCTGGAAACACCATATATTTT. Translating gives CASSQGQSSGNTIYF.

V is TRBV13 and J is TRBJ1-2; 8 bases are shared with TRBD1. CDR3 size: 15 residues. Germline CDR1 is PRHDT and CDR2 is FYEKMQ (reference sequence). The V segment lost 5 bases and the J segment 7 bases; nucleotides outside the gene matches: 12. CDR3 amino acids: CASSLAGQGISGYTF. The CDR3 DNA is TGTGCCAGCAGCCTGGCCGGACAGGGTATTTCTGGCTACACCTTC.